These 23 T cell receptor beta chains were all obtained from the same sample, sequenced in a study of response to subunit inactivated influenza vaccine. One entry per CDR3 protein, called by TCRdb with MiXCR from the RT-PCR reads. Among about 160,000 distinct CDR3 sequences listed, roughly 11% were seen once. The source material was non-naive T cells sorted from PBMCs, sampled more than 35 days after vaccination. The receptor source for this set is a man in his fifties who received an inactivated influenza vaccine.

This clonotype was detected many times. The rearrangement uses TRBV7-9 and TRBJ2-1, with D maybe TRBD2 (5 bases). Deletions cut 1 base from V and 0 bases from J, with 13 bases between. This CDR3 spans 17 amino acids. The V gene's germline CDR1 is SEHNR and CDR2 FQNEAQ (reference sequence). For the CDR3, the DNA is TGTGCCAGCAGCTTAGGGGCGGGCGGAGGCTCCTACAATGAGCAGTTCTTC. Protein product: CASSLGAGGGSYNEQFF.

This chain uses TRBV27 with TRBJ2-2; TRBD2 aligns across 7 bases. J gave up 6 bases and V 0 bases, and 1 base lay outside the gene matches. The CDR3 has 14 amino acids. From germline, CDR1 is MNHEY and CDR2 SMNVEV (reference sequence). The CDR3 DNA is TGTGCCAGCAGTTTATCGACTAGCCCCGGGGAGCTGTTTTTT. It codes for CASSLSTSPGELFF.

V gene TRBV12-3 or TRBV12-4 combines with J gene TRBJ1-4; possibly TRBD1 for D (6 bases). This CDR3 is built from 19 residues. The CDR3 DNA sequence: TGTACCTGCAGTTTAGTCTACGTCTACGGGGGGGCTACTAATGAAAAACTGTTTTTT. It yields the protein CTCSLVYVYGGATNEKLFF.

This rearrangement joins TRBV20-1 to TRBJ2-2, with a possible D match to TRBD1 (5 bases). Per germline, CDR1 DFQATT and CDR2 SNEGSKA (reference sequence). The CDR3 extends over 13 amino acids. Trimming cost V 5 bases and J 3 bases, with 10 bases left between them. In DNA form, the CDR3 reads TGCAGTGCTGACGACAGATACACCGGGGAGCTGTTTTTT. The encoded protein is CSADDRYTGELFF.

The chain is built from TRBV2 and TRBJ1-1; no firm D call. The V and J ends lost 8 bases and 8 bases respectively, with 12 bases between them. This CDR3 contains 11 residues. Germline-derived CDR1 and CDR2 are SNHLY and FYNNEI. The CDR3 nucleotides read TGTGCCAGCGGTAGGCAGTTCGAAGCTTTCTTT. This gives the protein CASGRQFEAFF.

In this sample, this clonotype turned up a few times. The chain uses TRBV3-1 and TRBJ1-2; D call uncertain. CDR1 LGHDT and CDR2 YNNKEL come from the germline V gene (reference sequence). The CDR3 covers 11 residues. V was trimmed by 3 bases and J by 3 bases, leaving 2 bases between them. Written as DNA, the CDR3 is TGTGCCAGCAGCCATTACTATGGCTACACCTTC. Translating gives CASSHYYGYTF.

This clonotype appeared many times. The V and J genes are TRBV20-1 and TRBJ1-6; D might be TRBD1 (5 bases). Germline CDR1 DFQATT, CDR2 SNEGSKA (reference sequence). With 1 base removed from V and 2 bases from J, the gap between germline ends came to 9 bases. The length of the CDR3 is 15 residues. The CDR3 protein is CSARGWGPYNSPLHF. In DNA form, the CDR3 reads TGCAGTGCTAGAGGGTGGGGACCCTATAATTCACCCCTCCACTTT.

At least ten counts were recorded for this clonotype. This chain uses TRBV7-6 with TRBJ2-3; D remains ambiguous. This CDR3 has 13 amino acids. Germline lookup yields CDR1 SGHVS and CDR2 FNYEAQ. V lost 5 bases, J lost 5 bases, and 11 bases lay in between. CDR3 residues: CASSALGIDTQYF. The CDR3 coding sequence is TGTGCCAGCAGCGCCCTAGGGATAGATACGCAGTATTTT.

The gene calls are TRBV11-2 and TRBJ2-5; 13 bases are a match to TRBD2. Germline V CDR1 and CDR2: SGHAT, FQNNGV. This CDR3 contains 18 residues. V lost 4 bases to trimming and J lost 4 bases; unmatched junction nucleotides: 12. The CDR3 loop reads CASSYRGLAGRWGETQYF. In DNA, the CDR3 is TGTGCCAGCAGCTACCGGGGACTAGCGGGGCGATGGGGAGAGACCCAGTACTTC.

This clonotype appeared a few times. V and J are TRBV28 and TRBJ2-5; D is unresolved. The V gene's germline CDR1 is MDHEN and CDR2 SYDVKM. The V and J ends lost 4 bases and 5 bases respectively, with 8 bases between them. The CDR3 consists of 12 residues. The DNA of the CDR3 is TGTGCCAGCAGTTCCCCCGGGGAGACCCAGTACTTC. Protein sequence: CASSSPGETQYF.

The CDR3 coding sequence is TGTGCCAGCAGTCCAGGGGGCCGGACAGATACGCAGTATTTT. Translation gives CASSPGGRTDTQYF. The chain couples TRBV28 to TRBJ2-3; TRBD1 agrees at 8 bases. The CDR3 loop spans 14 amino acids. The J segment lost 3 bases and the V segment lost 5 bases, leaving 4 bases of the junction unmatched. Germline CDR1 MDHEN, CDR2 SYDVKM. The variable domain in full, completed from reference TRBV28 and TRBJ2-3, reads DVKVTQSSRYLVKRTGEKVFLECVQDMDHENMFWYRQDPGLGLRLIYFSYDVKMKEKGDIPEGYSVSREKKERFSLILESASTNQTSMYLCASSPGGRTDTQYFGPGTRLTVL.

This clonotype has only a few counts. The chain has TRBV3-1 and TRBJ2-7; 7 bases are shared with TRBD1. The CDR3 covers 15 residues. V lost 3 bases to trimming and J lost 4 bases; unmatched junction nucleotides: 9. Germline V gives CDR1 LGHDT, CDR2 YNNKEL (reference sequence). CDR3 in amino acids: CASSHNSGTDYEQYF. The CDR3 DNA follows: TGTGCCAGCAGCCATAACTCCGGGACAGATTACGAGCAGTACTTC.

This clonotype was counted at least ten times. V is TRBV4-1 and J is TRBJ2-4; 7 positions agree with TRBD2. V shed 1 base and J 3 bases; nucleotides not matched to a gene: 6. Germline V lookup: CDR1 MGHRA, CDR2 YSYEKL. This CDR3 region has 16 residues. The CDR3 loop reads CASSQVLSGGKNIQYF. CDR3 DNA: TGCGCCAGCAGCCAAGTACTGTCGGGGGGCAAAAACATTCAGTACTTC.

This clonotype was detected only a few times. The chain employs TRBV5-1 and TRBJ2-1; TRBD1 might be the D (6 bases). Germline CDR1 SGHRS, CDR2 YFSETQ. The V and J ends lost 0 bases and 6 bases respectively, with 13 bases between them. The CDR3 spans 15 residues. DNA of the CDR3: TGCGCCAGCAGCTTGGTACAGGGTGGGGGCAATGAGCAGTTCTTC. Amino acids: CASSLVQGGGNEQFF.

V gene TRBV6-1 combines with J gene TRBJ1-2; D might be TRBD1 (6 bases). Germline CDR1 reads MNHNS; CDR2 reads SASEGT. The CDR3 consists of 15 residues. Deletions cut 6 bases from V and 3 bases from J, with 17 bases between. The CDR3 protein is CASSPPGQIHYGYTF. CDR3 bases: TGTGCCAGCAGCCCCCCGGGACAAATCCACTATGGCTACACCTTC.

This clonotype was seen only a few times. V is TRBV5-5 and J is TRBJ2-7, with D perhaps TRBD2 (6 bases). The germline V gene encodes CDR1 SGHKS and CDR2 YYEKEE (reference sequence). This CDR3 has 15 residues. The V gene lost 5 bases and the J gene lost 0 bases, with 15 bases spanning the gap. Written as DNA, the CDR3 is TGTGCCAGCAGAAGGGACCGCGGGGACTCCTACGAGCAGTACTTC. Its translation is CASRRDRGDSYEQYF.

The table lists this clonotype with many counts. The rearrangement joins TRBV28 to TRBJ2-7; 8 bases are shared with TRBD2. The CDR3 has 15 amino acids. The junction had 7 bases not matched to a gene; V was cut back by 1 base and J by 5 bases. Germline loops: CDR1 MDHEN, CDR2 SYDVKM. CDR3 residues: CASSLSSGSWNEQYF. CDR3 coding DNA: TGTGCCAGCAGTTTATCCAGCGGGAGTTGGAACGAGCAGTACTTC. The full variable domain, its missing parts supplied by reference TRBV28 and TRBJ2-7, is DVKVTQSSRYLVKRTGEKVFLECVQDMDHENMFWYRQDPGLGLRLIYFSYDVKMKEKGDIPEGYSVSREKKERFSLILESASTNQTSMYLCASSLSSGSWNEQYFGPGTRLTVT.

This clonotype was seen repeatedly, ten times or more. In DNA, the CDR3 is TGCAGTGCCCTTAAGGACAGGAAAGAGACCCAGTACTTC. Translating gives CSALKDRKETQYF. V gene TRBV20-1 combines with J gene TRBJ2-5; 7 nucleotides agree with TRBD1. Germline V gene lookup returns CDR1 DFQATT and CDR2 SNEGSKA (reference sequence). The CDR3 is 13 amino acids. V lost 6 bases and J lost 3; bases outside the gene matches: 7.

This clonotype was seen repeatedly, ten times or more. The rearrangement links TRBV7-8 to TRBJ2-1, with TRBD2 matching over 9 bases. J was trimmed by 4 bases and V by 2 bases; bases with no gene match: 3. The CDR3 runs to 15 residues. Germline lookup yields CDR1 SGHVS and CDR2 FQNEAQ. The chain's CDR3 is CASSLSSGEYNEQFF. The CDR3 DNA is TGTGCCAGCAGCTTATCTAGCGGGGAGTACAATGAGCAGTTCTTC.

The CDR3: CASSFDGPDTQYF. The CDR3 DNA reads TGTGCCAGCAGCTTTGACGGACCAGATACGCAGTATTTT. This chain connects TRBV7-9 to TRBJ2-3; D is uncertain. In germline, CDR1 is SEHNR, CDR2 FQNEAQ (reference sequence). The CDR3 has 13 amino acids. Deletions cut 3 bases from V and 4 bases from J, with 8 bases between.

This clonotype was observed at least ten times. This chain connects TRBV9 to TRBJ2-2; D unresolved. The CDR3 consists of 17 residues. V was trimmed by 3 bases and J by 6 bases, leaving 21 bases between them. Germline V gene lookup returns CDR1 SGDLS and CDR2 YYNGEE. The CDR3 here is CASSGVSGALKAGELFF. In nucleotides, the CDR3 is TGTGCCAGCAGCGGAGTTTCGGGTGCTCTCAAGGCCGGGGAGCTGTTTTTT.

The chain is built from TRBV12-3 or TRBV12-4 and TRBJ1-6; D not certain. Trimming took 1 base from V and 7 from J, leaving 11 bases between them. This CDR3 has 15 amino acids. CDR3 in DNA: TGTGCCAGCAGTTTAGGGGGAGGGCGGAATTCACCCCTCCACTTT. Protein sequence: CASSLGGGRNSPLHF.

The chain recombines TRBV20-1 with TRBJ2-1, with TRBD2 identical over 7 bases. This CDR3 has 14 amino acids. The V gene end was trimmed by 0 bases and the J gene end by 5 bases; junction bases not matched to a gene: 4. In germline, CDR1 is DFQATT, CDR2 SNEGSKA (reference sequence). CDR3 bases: TGCAGTGCTAGAGATCTAGCGGCAAACAATGAGCAGTTCTTC. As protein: CSARDLAANNEQFF.